One and the same sample provided the 16 T cell receptor beta chains below, sequenced in a study of shared clonotypes between healthy human individuals. The assay was immunoSEQ multiplex PCR, and TCRdb's table has in-frame clones only and misses some. The sample has over 2 million clones, about 90% seen once; the top ten hold more than 0.35%. Sequenced sample: naive CD4+ T cells from PBMCs. The subset here: CD45RA+ positively selected. These receptors were collected from a man aged 18-30 years in good health. Some clones in this sample may be carry-over from other donors' samples.

V is TRBV5-1 and J is TRBJ2-7; 11 positions agree with TRBD2. The CDR3 totals 14 residues. CDR1 is SGHRS and CDR2 is YFSETQ in the germline V gene. Trimming at V came to 3 bases and at J to 6 bases, leaving 5 bases not matched to a gene. The CDR3 loop reads CASSSTSGMGEQYF. The CDR3 DNA sequence: TGCGCCAGCAGCTCGACTAGCGGGATGGGCGAGCAGTACTTC. Together with reference TRBV5-1 and TRBJ2-7, the CDR3 gives the full variable domain: KAGVTQTPRYLIKTRGQQVTLSCSPISGHRSVSWYQQTPGQGLQFLFEYFSETQRNKGNFPGRFSGRQFSNSRSEMNVSTLELGDSALYLCASSSTSGMGEQYFGPGTRLTVT.

The gene calls are TRBV18 and TRBJ2-7; 7 bases align to TRBD1. The germline V gene has CDR1 KGHSH and CDR2 LQKENI. V lost 0 bases, J lost 3 bases, and 5 bases stayed unmatched. The CDR3 is 15 residues long. DNA for the CDR3: TGTGCCAGCTCACCACCCGTGGCAGGGGGCTACGAGCAGTACTTC. Translated: CASSPPVAGGYEQYF.

The genes are TRBV5-1 and TRBJ2-7; 7 nucleotides line up with TRBD2. The CDR3 is 15 amino acids. Trimming at V came to 4 bases and at J to 3 bases, leaving 10 bases not matched to a gene. In germline, CDR1 is SGHRS, CDR2 YFSETQ. CDR3 in amino acids: CASSLGGRELYEQYF. The DNA for the CDR3 is TGCGCCAGCAGCCTCGGAGGGCGGGAGCTCTACGAGCAGTACTTC.

The rearrangement uses TRBV2 and TRBJ2-1; 8 bases line up with TRBD1. The CDR3 length is 15 residues. The ends lost 5 bases at V and 3 bases at J; junction bases unmatched: 6. Germline CDR1 is SNHLY and CDR2 is FYNNEI. In DNA form, the CDR3 reads TGTGCCAGCAGTACGGACAGGGCCCTCTACAATGAGCAGTTCTTC. It specifies CASSTDRALYNEQFF.

V and J are TRBV10-1 and TRBJ2-6; 7 positions agree with TRBD2. Germline CDR1 and CDR2: WNHNN and SYGVQD (reference sequence). The CDR3 totals 17 residues. V was clipped by 8 bases and J by 2 bases; unmatched bases: 12. CDR3 amino acids: CASLEGGRSTGANVLTF. CDR3 DNA: TGCGCCAGCCTGGAGGGAGGGAGGAGCACTGGGGCCAACGTCCTGACTTTC.

This chain links TRBV28 with TRBJ1-2; no clear D. There are 16 residues in the CDR3. The germline CDR1 and CDR2 sequences are MDHEN and SYDVKM. V was trimmed by 3 bases and J by 4 bases, leaving 18 bases between them. The CDR3 loop is CASSFIPYVRSYGYTF. The CDR3 bases are TGTGCCAGCAGTTTTATCCCCTACGTCCGGTCCTATGGCTACACCTTC.

The chain carries TRBV28 and TRBJ1-5; D is unclear. Germline lookup yields CDR1 MDHEN and CDR2 SYDVKM. Trimming stripped 2 bases from V and 4 bases from J, with 9 bases between. The CDR3 length is 14 residues. This CDR3 reads CASSLGTINQPQHF. For the CDR3, the DNA is TGTGCCAGCAGTTTAGGCACCATAAATCAGCCCCAGCATTTT.

This clone appeared a few times. Here the CDR3 DNA reads TGTGCCAGTAGTATGGACAGGTATGGCTACACCTTC. It codes for CASSMDRYGYTF. The V and J genes are TRBV19 and TRBJ1-2; 7 positions match TRBD1. CDR1 and CDR2 (germline): LNHDA, SQIVND (reference sequence). The CDR3 has 12 amino acids. The J segment lost 5 bases and the V segment lost 3 bases, leaving 0 bases of the junction unmatched.

As DNA, the CDR3 is TGTGCCAGCAGCCTGACAGTAAGCTCCTACAATGAGCAGTTCTTC. Its protein is CASSLTVSSYNEQFF. The rearrangement uses TRBV7-3 and TRBJ2-1, with a weak D call TRBD1 (5 bases). The CDR3 is 15 residues long. In germline, CDR1 is SGHTA, CDR2 FQGTGA. V was clipped by 5 bases and J by 0 bases, with 11 bases between them.

V gene TRBV28 combines with J gene TRBJ1-5, with 9 bases fitting TRBD1. The V gene end was trimmed by 6 bases and the J gene end by 4 bases; junction bases not matched to a gene: 10. There are 16 residues in the CDR3. Germline V lookup: CDR1 MDHEN, CDR2 SYDVKM. DNA for the CDR3: TGTGCCAGCAGGCTGAGGGGGACAGGGAGGAATCAGCCCCAGCATTTT. Its translation is CASRLRGTGRNQPQHF.

This rearrangement joins TRBV29-1 to TRBJ2-1, with D maybe TRBD1 (5 bases). Trimming shortened V by 7 bases and J by 4 bases, and 20 bases separated the two germline ends. Looked up from germline, CDR1 is SQVTM and CDR2 is ANQGSEA. The CDR3 sequence is 15 residues long. The CDR3 spells CSAASDRVLYNEQFF. CDR3 nucleotide sequence: TGCAGCGCTGCTTCAGACAGAGTATTGTACAATGAGCAGTTCTTC.

The rearrangement uses TRBV11-2 and TRBJ2-2; a possible D gene is TRBD2 (5 bases). Trimming cost V 0 bases and J 0 bases, with 5 bases left between them. The CDR3 extends over 15 amino acids. The germline V gene has CDR1 SGHAT and CDR2 FQNNGV. This chain's CDR3 is CASSLELANTGELFF. Here the CDR3 DNA reads TGTGCCAGCAGCTTAGAACTAGCGAACACCGGGGAGCTGTTTTTT.

The chain uses TRBV19 and TRBJ2-7; 9 bases fit TRBD2. Germline CDR1 reads LNHDA; CDR2 reads SQIVND (reference sequence). The length of the CDR3 is 15 residues. V lost 1 base to trimming and J lost 3 bases; unmatched junction nucleotides: 4. The CDR3 loop is CASSIVAGAVYEQYF. The CDR3, as DNA: TGTGCCAGTAGTATAGTAGCGGGGGCTGTCTACGAGCAGTACTTC.

This clone has a single count. The chain joins TRBV19 to TRBJ2-1, with TRBD2 identical over 7 bases. Per germline, CDR1 LNHDA and CDR2 SQIVND (reference sequence). The V segment lost 7 bases and the J segment 2 bases; nucleotides outside the gene matches: 8. This CDR3 region has 15 residues. The CDR3, as DNA: TGTGCCAGTACTGAGCGGGGCGGACCCTACAATGAGCAGTTCTTC. Encoded protein: CASTERGGPYNEQFF.

The chain uses TRBV20-1 and TRBJ2-1; no reliable D call. The CDR3 has 10 amino acids. The germline V gene has CDR1 DFQATT and CDR2 SNEGSKA (reference sequence). The V end was cut by 6 bases, the J end by 12 bases, with 12 bases between. CDR3 amino acids: CSAVLGPQFF. The CDR3 DNA is TGCAGTGCCGTGCTAGGGCCGCAGTTCTTC.

This rearrangement joins TRBV9 to TRBJ2-3; TRBD2 matches at 12 bases. V was clipped by 4 bases and J by 4 bases; unmatched bases: 7. The CDR3 has 16 residues. The germline V gene has CDR1 SGDLS and CDR2 YYNGEE. DNA of the CDR3: TGTGCCAGCAGCCCCCAGACTAGCGGGAGCGCAGATACGCAGTATTTT. Amino acids: CASSPQTSGSADTQYF.